The 4 T cell receptor beta chains below were found in one sample sequenced in a study of blood T cell repertoires in COVID-19. Repertoires were generated with immunoSEQ multiplex PCR, while TCRdb's copy carries only in-frame clones and drops some. The sample lists about 160,000 clones, 80% to 90% seen once, with roughly 13% in the top ten. Sequencing input: peripheral blood. Receptors originate from a man aged 18 to 29 with COVID-19, enrolled during active disease.

As for this clone: The sample contains more than one DNA sequence encoding this CDR3. The chain joins TRBV5-1 to TRBJ1-5; D gene unclear. The germline CDR1 and CDR2 sequences are SGHRS and YFSETQ. Trimming left V 2 bases short and J 0 bases short, with 9 bases between. The CDR3 consists of 15 residues. The CDR3 is CASSLTGNSNQPQHF. In DNA form, the CDR3 reads TGCGCCAGCAGCTTAACGGGGAATAGCAATCAGCCCCAGCATTTT.

This sequence joins TRBV28 and TRBJ2-7, with 9 nucleotides matching TRBD2. Trimming at V came to 6 bases and at J to 5 bases, leaving 8 bases not matched to a gene. CDR1 and CDR2 (germline): MDHEN, SYDVKM. The CDR3 extends over 14 amino acids. The DNA of the CDR3 is TGTGCCAGCAGAAAGGGCGGGAGGGAGCACGAGCAGTACTTC. Translating it yields CASRKGGREHEQYF.

J is TRBJ1-2 and V is TRBV6-2 or TRBV6-3; weak D call: TRBD1 (6 bases). The CDR3 covers 14 residues. Germline CDR1 is MNHEY and CDR2 is SVGEGT. V shed 0 bases and J shed 7 bases, with 12 bases lying between them. The CDR3 is CASSYSAGAFGYTF. CDR3 nucleotide sequence: TGTGCCAGCAGTTACTCTGCAGGGGCCTTTGGCTACACCTTC.

V is TRBV11-3 and J is TRBJ2-7, with 9 nucleotides matching TRBD2. V dropped 3 bases and J dropped 2; count of bases not matched to a gene: 5. The CDR3 extends over 15 amino acids. The germline gives CDR1 SGHNT, CDR2 YENEEA. The CDR3 bases are TGTGCCAGCAGCTTTGGCGGGAGGGGGCCCTACGAGCAGTACTTC. It yields the protein CASSFGGRGPYEQYF. The full variable domain, with the rest looked up from reference TRBV11-3 and TRBJ2-7, is EAGVVQSPRYKIIEKKQPVAFWCNPISGHNTLYWYLQNLGQGPELLIRYENEEAVDDSQLPKDRFSAERLKGVDSTLKIQPAELGDSAVYLCASSFGGRGPYEQYFGPGTRLTVT.